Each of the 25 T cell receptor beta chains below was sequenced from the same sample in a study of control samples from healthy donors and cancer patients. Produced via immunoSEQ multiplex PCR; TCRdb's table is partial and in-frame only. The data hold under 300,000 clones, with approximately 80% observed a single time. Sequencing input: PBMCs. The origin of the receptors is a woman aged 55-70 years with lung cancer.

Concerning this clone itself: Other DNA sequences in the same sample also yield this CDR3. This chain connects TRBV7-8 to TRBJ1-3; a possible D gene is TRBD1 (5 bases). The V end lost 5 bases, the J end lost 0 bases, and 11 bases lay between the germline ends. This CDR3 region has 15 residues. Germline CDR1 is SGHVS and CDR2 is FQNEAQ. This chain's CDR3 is CASSLDRLSGNTIYF. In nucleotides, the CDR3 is TGTGCCAGCAGCCTAGACAGACTCTCTGGAAACACCATATATTTT.

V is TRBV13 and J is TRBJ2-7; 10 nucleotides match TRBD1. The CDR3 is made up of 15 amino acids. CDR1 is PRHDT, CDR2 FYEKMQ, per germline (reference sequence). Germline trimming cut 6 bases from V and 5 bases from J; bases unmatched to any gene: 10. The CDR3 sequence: CASRRKTGGVDEQYF. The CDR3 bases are TGTGCCAGCAGACGTAAGACAGGGGGCGTCGACGAGCAGTACTTC.

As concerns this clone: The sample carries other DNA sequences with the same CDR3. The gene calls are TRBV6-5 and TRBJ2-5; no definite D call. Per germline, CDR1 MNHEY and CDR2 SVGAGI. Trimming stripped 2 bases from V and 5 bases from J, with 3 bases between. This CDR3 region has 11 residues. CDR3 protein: CASSYGETQYF. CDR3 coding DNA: TGTGCCAGCAGTTACGGTGAGACCCAGTACTTC.

CDR3: CASSPGTGLFF. The DNA of the CDR3 is TGTGCCAGCAGCCCGGGGACAGGGCTGTTTTTT. V usage is TRBV12-3 or TRBV12-4 and J usage is TRBJ2-2; 8 bases line up with TRBD1. V shed 6 bases, J shed 13 bases, and the junction held 4 bases outside the gene matches. The CDR3 covers 11 residues.

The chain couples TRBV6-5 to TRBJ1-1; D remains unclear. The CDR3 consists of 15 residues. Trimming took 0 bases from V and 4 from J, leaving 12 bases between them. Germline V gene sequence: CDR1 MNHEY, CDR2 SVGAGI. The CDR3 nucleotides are TGTGCCAGCAGTTACTCGGGTAGGGTAGGCACTGAAGCTTTCTTT. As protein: CASSYSGRVGTEAFF.

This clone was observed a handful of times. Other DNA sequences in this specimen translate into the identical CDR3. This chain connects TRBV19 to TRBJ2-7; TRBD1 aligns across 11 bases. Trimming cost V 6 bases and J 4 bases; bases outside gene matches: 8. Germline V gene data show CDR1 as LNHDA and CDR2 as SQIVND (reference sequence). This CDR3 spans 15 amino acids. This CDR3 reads CASSGTGGGRYEQYF. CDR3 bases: TGTGCCAGTAGCGGGACAGGGGGAGGAAGGTACGAGCAGTACTTC.

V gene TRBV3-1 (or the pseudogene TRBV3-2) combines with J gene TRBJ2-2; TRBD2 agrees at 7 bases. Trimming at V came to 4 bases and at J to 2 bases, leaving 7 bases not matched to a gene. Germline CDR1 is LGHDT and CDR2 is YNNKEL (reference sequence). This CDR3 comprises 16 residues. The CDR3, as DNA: TGTGCCAGCAGCCGTATTAGCGGGCGCAACACCGGGGAGCTGTTTTTT. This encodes CASSRISGRNTGELFF.

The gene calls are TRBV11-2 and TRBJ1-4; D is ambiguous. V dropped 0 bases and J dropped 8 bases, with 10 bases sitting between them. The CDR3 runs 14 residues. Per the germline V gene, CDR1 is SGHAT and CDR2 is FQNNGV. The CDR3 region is CASSLDRSGEKLFF. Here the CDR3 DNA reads TGTGCCAGCAGCTTAGACAGAAGTGGGGAAAAACTGTTTTTT.

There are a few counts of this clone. The CDR3 DNA is TGCGCCAGCAGCGGACAGGGGCCTGCCACAGATACGCAGTATTTT. Translating gives CASSGQGPATDTQYF. The V gene is TRBV5-1, the J gene TRBJ2-3; TRBD1 agrees at 9 bases. Germline lookup yields CDR1 SGHRS and CDR2 YFSETQ. CDR3 size: 15 residues. Losses at the gene ends were 4 bases for V and 2 bases for J; bases not matched to a gene: 5.

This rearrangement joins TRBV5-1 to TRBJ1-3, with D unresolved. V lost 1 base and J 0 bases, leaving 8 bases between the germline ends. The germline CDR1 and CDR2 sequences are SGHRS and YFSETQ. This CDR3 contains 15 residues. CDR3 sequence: CASSLFAGSGNTIYF. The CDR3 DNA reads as TGCGCCAGCAGCTTGTTTGCCGGCTCTGGAAACACCATATATTTT.

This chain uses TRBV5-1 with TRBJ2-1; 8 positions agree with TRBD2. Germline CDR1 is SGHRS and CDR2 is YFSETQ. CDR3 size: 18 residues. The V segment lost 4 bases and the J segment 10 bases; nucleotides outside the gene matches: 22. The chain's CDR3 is CASSTGRMQRGLKGEQFF. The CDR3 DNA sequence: TGCGCCAGCAGCACGGGGCGGATGCAGCGGGGGCTCAAGGGGGAGCAGTTCTTC.

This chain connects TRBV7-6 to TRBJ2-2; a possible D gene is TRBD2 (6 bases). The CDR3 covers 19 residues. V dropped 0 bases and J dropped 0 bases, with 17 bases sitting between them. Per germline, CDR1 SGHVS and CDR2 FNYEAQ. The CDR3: CASSLARIVGRSNTGELFF. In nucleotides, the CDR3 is TGTGCCAGCAGCTTAGCGAGAATTGTGGGGAGGTCGAACACCGGGGAGCTGTTTTTT.

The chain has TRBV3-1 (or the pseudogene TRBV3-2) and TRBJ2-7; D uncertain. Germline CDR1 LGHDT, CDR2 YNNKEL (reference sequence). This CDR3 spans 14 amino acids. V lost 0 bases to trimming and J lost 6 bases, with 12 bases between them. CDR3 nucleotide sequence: TGTGCCAGCAGCCAAGATCCACTCGCGCGCGAGCAGTACTTC. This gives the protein CASSQDPLAREQYF.

CDR3 coding DNA: TGTGCCAGCAGTGCCGAGACTAGCGGGAGGGATGAGCAGTTCTTC. It translates to CASSAETSGRDEQFF. The chain combines TRBV27 with TRBJ2-1; 14 bases are a match to TRBD2. The CDR3 extends over 15 amino acids. Trimming cost V 5 bases and J 8 bases; bases outside gene matches: 5. Germline V gives CDR1 MNHEY, CDR2 SMNVEV (reference sequence).

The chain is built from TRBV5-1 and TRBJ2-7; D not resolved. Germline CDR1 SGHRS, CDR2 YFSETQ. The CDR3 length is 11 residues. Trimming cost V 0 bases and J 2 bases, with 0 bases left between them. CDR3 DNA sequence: TGCGCCAGCAGCTTGGCCTACGAGCAGTACTTC. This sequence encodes CASSLAYEQYF.

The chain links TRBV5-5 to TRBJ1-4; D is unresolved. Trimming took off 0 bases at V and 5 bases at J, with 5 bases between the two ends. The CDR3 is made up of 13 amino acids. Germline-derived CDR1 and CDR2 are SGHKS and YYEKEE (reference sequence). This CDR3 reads CASSLAQNEKLFF. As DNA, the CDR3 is TGTGCCAGCAGCTTGGCGCAGAATGAAAAACTGTTTTTT.

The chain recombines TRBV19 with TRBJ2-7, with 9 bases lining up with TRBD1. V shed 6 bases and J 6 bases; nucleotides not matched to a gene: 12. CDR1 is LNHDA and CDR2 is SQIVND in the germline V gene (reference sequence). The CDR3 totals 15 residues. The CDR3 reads CASRTTGGVRGEQYF. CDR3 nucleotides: TGTGCCAGTAGGACAACAGGGGGCGTCAGGGGCGAGCAGTACTTC.

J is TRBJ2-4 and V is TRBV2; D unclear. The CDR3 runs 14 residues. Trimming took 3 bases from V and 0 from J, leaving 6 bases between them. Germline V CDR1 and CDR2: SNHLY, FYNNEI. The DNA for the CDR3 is TGTGCCAGCAGTGAGTTTCTAGCCAAAAACATTCAGTACTTC. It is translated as CASSEFLAKNIQYF.

CDR3 nucleotide sequence: TGTGCCAGCAGTGAAGCAGGGATGGAGACCCAGTACTTC. Translation gives CASSEAGMETQYF. The J gene is TRBJ2-5, the V gene TRBV2; D uncertain. Per the germline V gene, CDR1 is SNHLY and CDR2 is FYNNEI. This CDR3 has 13 amino acids. Between the trimmed V and J ends, which lost 0 bases and 5 bases, there was a span of 7 bases.

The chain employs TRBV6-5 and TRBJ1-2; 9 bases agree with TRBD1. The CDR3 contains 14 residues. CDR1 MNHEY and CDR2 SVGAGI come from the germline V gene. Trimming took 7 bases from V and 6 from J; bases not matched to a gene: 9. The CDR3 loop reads CASIWGQGNHGYTF. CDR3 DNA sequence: TGTGCCAGCATCTGGGGACAGGGAAATCATGGCTACACCTTC.

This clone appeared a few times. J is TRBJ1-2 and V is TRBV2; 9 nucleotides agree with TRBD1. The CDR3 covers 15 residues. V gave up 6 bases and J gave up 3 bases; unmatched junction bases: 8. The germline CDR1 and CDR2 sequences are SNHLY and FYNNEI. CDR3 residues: CASRMGQGIDYGYTF. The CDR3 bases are TGTGCCAGCAGGATGGGACAGGGAATTGACTATGGCTACACCTTC.

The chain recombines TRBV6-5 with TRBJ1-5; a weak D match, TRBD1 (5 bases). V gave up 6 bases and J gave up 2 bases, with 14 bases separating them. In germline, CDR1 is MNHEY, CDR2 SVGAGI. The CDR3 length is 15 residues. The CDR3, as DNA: TGTGCCAGCAGCGTAACCCCGGGGGGCAATCAGCCCCAGCATTTT. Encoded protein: CASSVTPGGNQPQHF.

The DNA of the CDR3 is TGTGCCAGTAGTATCGGGGGGCCTGGCGGGGAGCTGTTTTTT. Translation gives CASSIGGPGGELFF. The chain combines TRBV19 with TRBJ2-2; perhaps TRBD2 as D (7 bases). V lost 3 bases, J lost 7 bases, and 12 bases lay in between. Germline V gene data show CDR1 as LNHDA and CDR2 as SQIVND (reference sequence). This CDR3 is 14 amino acids long.

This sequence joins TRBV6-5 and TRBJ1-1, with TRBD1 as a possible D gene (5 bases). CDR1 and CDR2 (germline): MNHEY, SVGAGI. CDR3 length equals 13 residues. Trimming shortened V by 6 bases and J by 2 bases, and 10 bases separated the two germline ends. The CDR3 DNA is TGTGCCAGCAGCAACCGGGGCAACACTGAAGCTTTCTTT. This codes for CASSNRGNTEAFF.

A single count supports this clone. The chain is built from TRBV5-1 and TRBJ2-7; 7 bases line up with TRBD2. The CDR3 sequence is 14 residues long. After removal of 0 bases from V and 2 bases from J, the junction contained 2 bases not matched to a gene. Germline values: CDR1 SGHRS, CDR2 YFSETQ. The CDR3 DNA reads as TGCGCCAGCAGCTTGGATGGGGGGGCCTACGAGCAGTACTTC. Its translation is CASSLDGGAYEQYF.